This is a list of T cell receptor beta chains from one sample in a study of blood T cell repertoires in COVID-19. Assay: immunoSEQ multiplex PCR; the TCRdb copy retains only in-frame clones and omits some. The sample has 50,000 to 55,000 clones; more than 75% are singletons. The material sequenced was peripheral blood. These receptors all stem from a man in his 70s with acute or convalescent COVID-19. Each CDR3 is given with its conserved first and last residue. Fields, in order: V gene, J gene, clone size, D gene, CDR3 protein, CDR3 DNA. D genes are given only for firm matches. Clone size is not always given. Where it is, it says once, few, many or a class for expanded clones.

v_call: TRBV30
j_call: TRBJ1-6
clone_size: NA
d_call: NA
cdr3_aa: CAWREDPLGNSPLHF
cdr3_nt: TGTGCCTGGAGGGAGGACCCCCTGGGTAATTCACCCCTCCACTTT

v_call: TRBV6-5
j_call: TRBJ1-5
clone_size: NA
d_call: NA
cdr3_aa: CASRDQLQGYQPQHF
cdr3_nt: TGTGCCAGCAGGGATCAACTCCAGGGGTATCAGCCCCAGCATTTT

v_call: TRBV14
j_call: TRBJ2-7
clone_size: NA
d_call: NA
cdr3_aa: CASSQGTASEQYF
cdr3_nt: TGTGCCAGCAGCCAAGGGACAGCCTCCGAGCAGTACTTC

v_call: TRBV7-2
j_call: TRBJ2-1
clone_size: NA
d_call: NA
cdr3_aa: CASSLGGNHNEQFF
cdr3_nt: TGTGCCAGCAGCTTAGGCGGGAACCACAATGAGCAGTTCTTC

v_call: TRBV27
j_call: TRBJ1-5
clone_size: once
d_call: NA
cdr3_aa: CASSFLDQPQHF
cdr3_nt: TGTGCCAGCAGTTTTCTAGATCAGCCCCAGCATTTT

v_call: TRBV7-2
j_call: TRBJ2-5
clone_size: few
d_call: NA
cdr3_aa: CASSLGAGVRKTQYF
cdr3_nt: TGTGCCAGCAGCCTAGGGGCAGGGGTTCGAAAGACCCAGTACTTC

v_call: TRBV7-2
j_call: TRBJ2-7
clone_size: once
d_call: TRBD2
cdr3_aa: CASGRASGSREQYF
cdr3_nt: TGTGCCAGTGGGAGGGCTAGCGGGAGTCGCGAGCAGTACTTC

v_call: TRBV4-3
j_call: TRBJ2-3
clone_size: NA
d_call: TRBD2
cdr3_aa: CASSRGGVGGRGFGDTQYF
cdr3_nt: TGCGCCAGCAGCCGCGGGGGTGTGGGCGGGAGAGGATTTGGAGATACGCAGTATTTT

v_call: TRBV7-9
j_call: TRBJ2-1
clone_size: NA
d_call: TRBD2
cdr3_aa: CASVAGEASYNEQFF
cdr3_nt: TGTGCCAGCGTAGCGGGAGAGGCGTCCTACAATGAGCAGTTCTTC

v_call: TRBV4-3
j_call: TRBJ2-2
clone_size: NA
d_call: NA
cdr3_aa: CASSQEPPSIDTGELFF
cdr3_nt: TGCGCCAGCAGCCAAGAACCCCCTAGCATCGACACCGGGGAGCTGTTTTTT

v_call: TRBV7-2
j_call: TRBJ1-2
clone_size: NA
d_call: NA
cdr3_aa: CASSPRQGLIYGYTF
cdr3_nt: TGTGCCAGCAGCCCCCGGCAGGGCCTGATCTATGGCTACACCTTC

v_call: TRBV19
j_call: TRBJ1-2
clone_size: NA
d_call: NA
cdr3_aa: CASRSGQHGYTF
cdr3_nt: TGTGCCAGTAGATCGGGACAACATGGCTACACCTTC

v_call: TRBV7-9
j_call: TRBJ2-3
clone_size: NA
d_call: NA
cdr3_aa: CASSPPGLSTDTQYF
cdr3_nt: TGTGCCAGCAGCCCGCCGGGACTTAGCACAGATACGCAGTATTTT

v_call: TRBV18
j_call: TRBJ2-3
clone_size: NA
d_call: NA
cdr3_aa: CASSLTGQGTQYF
cdr3_nt: TGTGCCAGCTCGCTTACAGGCCAAGGTACGCAGTATTTT

v_call: TRBV19
j_call: TRBJ1-2
clone_size: NA
d_call: TRBD1
cdr3_aa: CASSIGQGGYGYTF
cdr3_nt: TGTGCCAGTAGTATAGGACAGGGTGGCTATGGCTACACCTTC

v_call: TRBV11-2
j_call: TRBJ2-5
clone_size: NA
d_call: NA
cdr3_aa: CASSPPGGQETQYF
cdr3_nt: TGTGCCAGCAGCCCCCCCGGGGGACAAGAGACCCAGTACTTC

v_call: TRBV13
j_call: TRBJ2-7
clone_size: NA
d_call: NA
cdr3_aa: CASSSPGEYYEQYF
cdr3_nt: TGTGCCAGCAGCTCCCCGGGTGAATACTACGAGCAGTACTTC

v_call: TRBV30
j_call: TRBJ2-2
clone_size: NA
d_call: NA
cdr3_aa: CAWSRQVNTGELFF
cdr3_nt: TGTGCCTGGAGTAGACAGGTGAACACCGGGGAGCTGTTTTTT

v_call: TRBV27
j_call: TRBJ1-5
clone_size: NA
d_call: NA
cdr3_aa: CASSMRTDLAYSNQPQHF
cdr3_nt: TGTGCCAGCAGTATGAGGACGGACTTAGCATATAGCAATCAGCCCCAGCATTTT

v_call: TRBV2
j_call: TRBJ2-5
clone_size: NA
d_call: TRBD2
cdr3_aa: CASSEALTSGSQETQYF
cdr3_nt: TGTGCCAGCAGTGAAGCGCTGACTAGCGGCAGCCAAGAGACCCAGTACTTC

v_call: TRBV3-1/TRBV3-2
j_call: TRBJ1-1
clone_size: NA
d_call: NA
cdr3_aa: CASSQGRRGEAFF
cdr3_nt: TGTGCCAGCAGCCAAGGGAGAAGGGGTGAAGCTTTCTTT

v_call: TRBV11-2
j_call: TRBJ1-6
clone_size: once
d_call: TRBD1
cdr3_aa: CASSSARTGVSPLHF
cdr3_nt: TGTGCCAGCAGCTCCGCGCGGACAGGGGTTTCACCCCTCCACTTT

v_call: TRBV5-1
j_call: TRBJ2-5
clone_size: NA
d_call: TRBD2
cdr3_aa: CASSLWGGQETQYF
cdr3_nt: TGCGCCAGCAGCTTGTGGGGAGGGCAAGAGACCCAGTACTTC

v_call: TRBV10-3
j_call: TRBJ2-7
clone_size: once
d_call: TRBD1
cdr3_aa: CAISERTGSGYEQYF
cdr3_nt: TGTGCCATCAGTGAGAGGACAGGGTCCGGCTACGAGCAGTACTTC

v_call: TRBV29-1
j_call: TRBJ1-6
clone_size: NA
d_call: NA
cdr3_aa: CSVASGVDSPLHF
cdr3_nt: TGCAGCGTTGCCTCAGGTGTAGACTCACCCCTCCACTTT

v_call: TRBV7-9
j_call: TRBJ2-3
clone_size: large
d_call: TRBD2
cdr3_aa: CASSLGIAGATDTQYF
cdr3_nt: TGTGCCAGCAGCTTAGGAATAGCGGGAGCAACAGATACGCAGTATTTT

v_call: TRBV7-2
j_call: TRBJ2-3
clone_size: NA
d_call: TRBD2
cdr3_aa: CASTRTSGSTDTQYF
cdr3_nt: TGTGCCAGCACCCGGACTAGCGGAAGCACAGATACGCAGTATTTT

v_call: TRBV15
j_call: TRBJ1-6
clone_size: NA
d_call: NA
cdr3_aa: CATSRDSGGNSPLHF
cdr3_nt: TGTGCCACCAGCAGAGATTCGGGGGGAAATTCACCCCTCCACTTT

v_call: TRBV29-1
j_call: TRBJ1-5
clone_size: NA
d_call: NA
cdr3_aa: CSVAVTEYQPQHF
cdr3_nt: TGCAGCGTTGCTGTGACAGAGTATCAGCCCCAGCATTTT

v_call: TRBV5-6
j_call: TRBJ2-7
clone_size: NA
d_call: NA
cdr3_aa: CASSLPGKDEQYF
cdr3_nt: TGTGCCAGCAGCTTGCCAGGGAAGGACGAGCAGTACTTC

v_call: TRBV24-1
j_call: TRBJ2-1
clone_size: few
d_call: TRBD1
cdr3_aa: CATTPGQGARSEQFF
cdr3_nt: TGTGCCACCACTCCGGGACAGGGGGCAAGGTCTGAGCAGTTCTTC

v_call: TRBV28
j_call: TRBJ1-6
clone_size: NA
d_call: NA
cdr3_aa: CGIRGTYNSPLHF
cdr3_nt: TGTGGAATAAGGGGCACCTATAATTCACCCCTCCACTTT

v_call: TRBV20-1
j_call: TRBJ1-1
clone_size: NA
d_call: NA
cdr3_aa: CSARENTEAFF
cdr3_nt: TGCAGTGCTCGGGAAAACACTGAAGCTTTCTTT

v_call: TRBV5-6
j_call: TRBJ1-3
clone_size: once
d_call: NA
cdr3_aa: CASSLRQGNGNTIYF
cdr3_nt: TGTGCCAGCAGCTTGAGGCAGGGTAATGGAAACACCATATATTTT

v_call: TRBV7-2
j_call: TRBJ1-2
clone_size: NA
d_call: NA
cdr3_aa: CASSVGWGPNYGYTF
cdr3_nt: TGTGCCAGCAGCGTGGGCTGGGGGCCTAACTATGGCTACACCTTC

v_call: TRBV7-8
j_call: TRBJ1-1
clone_size: NA
d_call: TRBD1
cdr3_aa: CASSSTGALGTEAFF
cdr3_nt: TGTGCCAGCAGCTCGACAGGGGCCCTCGGGACTGAAGCTTTCTTT

v_call: TRBV10-3
j_call: TRBJ1-1
clone_size: NA
d_call: NA
cdr3_aa: CAISGYGGGTEAFF
cdr3_nt: TGTGCCATCAGTGGCTACGGGGGTGGGACTGAAGCTTTCTTT

v_call: TRBV7-9
j_call: TRBJ1-6
clone_size: NA
d_call: TRBD1
cdr3_aa: CASSSSGQGDSPLHF
cdr3_nt: TGTGCCAGCAGCTCCTCGGGCCAGGGGGATTCACCCCTCCACTTT

v_call: TRBV4-3
j_call: TRBJ2-1
clone_size: NA
d_call: TRBD2
cdr3_aa: CASSQDIIPGLALNEQFF
cdr3_nt: TGCGCCAGCAGCCAAGATATAATCCCGGGACTAGCGTTGAATGAGCAGTTCTTC

v_call: TRBV9
j_call: TRBJ2-5
clone_size: NA
d_call: TRBD2
cdr3_aa: CASSPMGGDGETQYF
cdr3_nt: TGTGCCAGCAGCCCCATGGGGGGGGATGGAGAGACCCAGTACTTC

v_call: TRBV18
j_call: TRBJ1-1
clone_size: NA
d_call: TRBD1
cdr3_aa: CASSPDRASEAFF
cdr3_nt: TGTGCCAGCTCACCGGACAGGGCGTCTGAAGCTTTCTTT

v_call: TRBV27
j_call: TRBJ1-2
clone_size: NA
d_call: TRBD1
cdr3_aa: CASRPINRGAWYGYTF
cdr3_nt: TGTGCCAGCAGGCCAATAAACAGGGGAGCGTGGTATGGCTACACCTTC

v_call: TRBV5-1
j_call: TRBJ2-3
clone_size: NA
d_call: TRBD1
cdr3_aa: CASSSQPGQDTQYF
cdr3_nt: TGCGCCAGCAGTTCCCAACCGGGACAGGATACGCAGTATTTT

v_call: TRBV5-5
j_call: TRBJ1-2
clone_size: NA
d_call: NA
cdr3_aa: CASSLTDSYGYTF
cdr3_nt: TGTGCCAGCAGCTTAACCGACAGCTATGGCTACACCTTC

v_call: TRBV2
j_call: TRBJ1-5
clone_size: NA
d_call: NA
cdr3_aa: CASSANRWQPQHF
cdr3_nt: TGTGCCAGCAGCGCCAACAGGTGGCAGCCCCAGCATTTT

v_call: TRBV5-5
j_call: TRBJ1-5
clone_size: few
d_call: TRBD1
cdr3_aa: CASSTGQGAYSNQPQHF
cdr3_nt: TGTGCCAGCAGCACCGGACAGGGGGCGTATAGCAATCAGCCCCAGCATTTT

v_call: TRBV4-1
j_call: TRBJ2-5
clone_size: NA
d_call: NA
cdr3_aa: CASSQGGGTRETQYF
cdr3_nt: TGCGCCAGCAGCCAAGGTGGGGGCACACGGGAGACCCAGTACTTC

v_call: TRBV11-2
j_call: TRBJ2-6
clone_size: NA
d_call: NA
cdr3_aa: CASSPPFSGANVLTF
cdr3_nt: TGTGCCAGCAGCCCCCCTTTTTCGGGGGCCAACGTCCTGACTTTC

v_call: TRBV2
j_call: TRBJ2-7
clone_size: NA
d_call: NA
cdr3_aa: CASRPDRHSSYEQYF
cdr3_nt: TGTGCCAGCAGACCTGACAGACACAGTTCCTACGAGCAGTACTTC

v_call: TRBV4-3
j_call: TRBJ2-4
clone_size: NA
d_call: NA
cdr3_aa: CASSPSQGFVNIQYF
cdr3_nt: TGCGCCAGCAGCCCATCACAGGGTTTCGTGAACATTCAGTACTTC

v_call: TRBV6-5
j_call: TRBJ1-3
clone_size: NA
d_call: TRBD1
cdr3_aa: CASSSRTGSGNTIYF
cdr3_nt: TGTGCCAGCAGTTCTCGGACAGGCTCTGGAAACACCATATATTTT

v_call: TRBV5-1
j_call: TRBJ1-1
clone_size: NA
d_call: TRBD1
cdr3_aa: CASSLEPRTGYTEAFF
cdr3_nt: TGCGCCAGCAGCTTGGAACCCCGGACAGGTTACACTGAAGCTTTCTTT

v_call: TRBV7-3
j_call: TRBJ1-6
clone_size: NA
d_call: NA
cdr3_aa: CASSLRGDRNSPLHF
cdr3_nt: TGTGCCAGCAGCTTAAGGGGGGATCGCAATTCACCCCTCCACTTT

v_call: TRBV18
j_call: TRBJ1-1
clone_size: NA
d_call: NA
cdr3_aa: CASSVTGSDTEAFF
cdr3_nt: TGTGCCAGCTCGGTGACGGGGTCGGACACTGAAGCTTTCTTT

v_call: TRBV18
j_call: TRBJ1-2
clone_size: NA
d_call: NA
cdr3_aa: CASSRDTGGGDGYTF
cdr3_nt: TGTGCCAGCTCACGCGACACAGGAGGAGGGGATGGCTACACCTTC

v_call: TRBV9
j_call: TRBJ2-5
clone_size: NA
d_call: NA
cdr3_aa: CASSVVRGLGMIETQYF
cdr3_nt: TGTGCCAGCAGCGTAGTCCGGGGATTAGGGATGATCGAGACCCAGTACTTC

v_call: TRBV5-1
j_call: TRBJ1-3
clone_size: NA
d_call: NA
cdr3_aa: CASSLNPRGSGNTIYF
cdr3_nt: TGCGCCAGCAGCTTGAACCCCAGGGGCTCTGGAAACACCATATATTTT

v_call: TRBV11-2
j_call: TRBJ2-1
clone_size: NA
d_call: TRBD2
cdr3_aa: CASSLRTSGRVGDEQFF
cdr3_nt: TGTGCCAGCAGCCTCAGGACTAGCGGGAGGGTTGGGGATGAGCAGTTCTTC